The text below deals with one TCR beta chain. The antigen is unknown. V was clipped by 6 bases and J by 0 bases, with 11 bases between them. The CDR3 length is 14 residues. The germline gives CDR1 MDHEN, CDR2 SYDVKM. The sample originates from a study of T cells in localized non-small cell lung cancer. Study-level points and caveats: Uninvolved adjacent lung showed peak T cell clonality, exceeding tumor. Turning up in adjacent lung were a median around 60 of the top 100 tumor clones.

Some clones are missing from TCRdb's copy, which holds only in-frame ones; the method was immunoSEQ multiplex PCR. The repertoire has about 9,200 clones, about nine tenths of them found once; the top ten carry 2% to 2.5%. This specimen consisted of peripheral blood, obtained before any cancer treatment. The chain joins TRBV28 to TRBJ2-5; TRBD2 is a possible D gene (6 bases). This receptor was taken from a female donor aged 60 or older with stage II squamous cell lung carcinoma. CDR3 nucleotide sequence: TGTGCCAGCAGGGCCGGGGGTAACCAAGAGACCCAGTACTTC. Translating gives CASRAGGNQETQYF.